This T cell receptor beta chain was captured in a study of CD8 T cells in ankylosing spondylitis. Study-level points and caveats: A TCR beta motif of about eight highly homologous variants appeared characteristic of ankylosing spondylitis blood.

The CDR3 runs to 13 residues. V was cut by 6 bases and J by 4 bases, with 9 bases left in between. CDR1 and CDR2 (germline): MDHEN, SYDVKM. With regard to this clonotype: Its specificity is unknown.

As the method for making TCR beta libraries, quantitative 5'-RACE with molecular barcodes was used. TCRdb analysed the 5' RACE reads with MiXCR anew, one entry per CDR3 protein. In the table there are 700,000 or so distinct CDR3 sequences, around 17% of which are singletons. Sequenced input: blood, either unsorted or a sorted T cell fraction (not recorded which). The TCR originated in a male donor with ankylosing spondylitis. V is TRBV28 and J is TRBJ1-4, with unresolved D. The CDR3 here is CASRRAGNEKLFF. The CDR3 DNA reads TGTGCCAGCAGGCGGGCTGGTAATGAAAAACTGTTTTTT.